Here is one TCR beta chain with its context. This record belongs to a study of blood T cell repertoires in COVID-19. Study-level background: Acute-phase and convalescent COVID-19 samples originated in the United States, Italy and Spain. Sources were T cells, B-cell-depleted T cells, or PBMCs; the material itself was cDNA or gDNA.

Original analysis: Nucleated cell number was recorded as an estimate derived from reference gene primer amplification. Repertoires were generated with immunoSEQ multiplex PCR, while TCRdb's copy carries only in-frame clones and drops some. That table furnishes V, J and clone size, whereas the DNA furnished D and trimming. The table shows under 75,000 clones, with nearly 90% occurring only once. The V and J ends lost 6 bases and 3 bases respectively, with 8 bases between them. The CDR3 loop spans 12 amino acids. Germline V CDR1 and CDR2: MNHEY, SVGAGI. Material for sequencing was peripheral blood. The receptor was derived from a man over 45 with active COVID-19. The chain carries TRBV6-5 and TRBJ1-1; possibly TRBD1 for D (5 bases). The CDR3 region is CASRWGDTEAFF. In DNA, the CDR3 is TGTGCCAGCAGATGGGGGGACACTGAAGCTTTCTTT.